What follows is one TCR beta chain and its context. Its antigen is as yet unknown. Possible read error: a much larger clone is one base away. TCRdb re-derived calls from the reads in MiXCR, one entry per CDR3 protein. Of over 9,000 distinct CDR3 sequences in the sample, roughly 27% were seen once. This entry comes from a study of liver allograft versus peripheral blood T cells. The wider study: The authors compared T cell receptor repertoires in transplanted livers with recipients' peripheral blood repertoires. Study-wide results and caveats: Liver allografts reportedly held T cell receptor repertoires unlike those in peripheral blood.

The CDR3 covers 12 residues. Per germline, CDR1 DFQATT and CDR2 SNEGSKA (reference sequence). The rearrangement joins TRBV20-1 to TRBJ1-2; D gene ambiguous. The origin of this receptor is a human patient who had a liver transplant. Some T cells here may be from the graft donor. DNA of the CDR3: TGCAGTGCTAGAGAGCGAGTGCGTGGCTACTCCTTC. This codes for CSARERVRGYSF.